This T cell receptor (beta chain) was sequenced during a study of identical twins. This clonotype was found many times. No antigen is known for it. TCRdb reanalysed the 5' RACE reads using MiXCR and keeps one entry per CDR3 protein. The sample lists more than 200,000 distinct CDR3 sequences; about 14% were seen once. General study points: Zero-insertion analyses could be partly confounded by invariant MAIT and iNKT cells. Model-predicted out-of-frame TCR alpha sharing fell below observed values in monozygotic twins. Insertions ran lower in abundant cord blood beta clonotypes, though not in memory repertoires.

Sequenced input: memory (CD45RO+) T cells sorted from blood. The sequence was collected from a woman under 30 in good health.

The CDR3, as DNA: TGTGCCAGCAGCCAAGATGCTACCTATGGCTACACCTTC. Encoded protein: CASSQDATYGYTF. This chain connects TRBV3-1 to TRBJ1-2; the D is unclear. V shed 0 bases and J shed 4 bases, with 6 bases lying between them. From germline, CDR1 is LGHDT and CDR2 YNNKEL (reference sequence). The CDR3 covers 13 residues.